The clone carrying this T cell receptor (beta chain) has just a few counts. Its specificity is not known. These data originate in a study of radiotherapy plus CTLA-4 blockade in lung cancer. Method: immunoSEQ multiplex PCR; TCRdb's copy keeps in-frame clones and lacks some. The sample records around 82,000 clones, about 84% being singletons. Per the germline V gene, CDR1 is LNHDA and CDR2 is SQIVND (reference sequence). Trimming shortened V by 8 bases and J by 6 bases, and 14 bases separated the two germline ends. The CDR3 sequence is 14 residues long. Points from the study as a whole: Peripheral blood showed expansion of tumor-derived TCR clones after radiotherapy and ipilimumab.

In chemo-refractory metastatic non-small-cell lung cancer, patients got ipilimumab CTLA-4 blockade together with focal radiation. The chain couples TRBV19 to TRBJ1-6; no definite D call. The source was peripheral blood, collected from a patient treated with radiotherapy plus ipilimumab. The TCR originated in a human donor with non-small cell lung cancer who had stable disease on radiotherapy plus ipilimumab. The CDR3, as DNA: TGTGCCAGTCGCCTCGGGTCCATTAATTCACCCCTCCACTTT. Translation: CASRLGSINSPLHF.